The T cell receptor (beta chain) under discussion was sequenced for a study of blood T cells in healthy people across ages. Study-level findings and limits: It was not known whether donors were CMV positive (a possible confounder of expanded clonotype changes).

The V gene lost 5 bases and the J gene lost 6 bases, with 20 bases spanning the gap. This CDR3 has 15 residues. Germline V CDR1 and CDR2: SGHAT, FQNNGV. A second roughly 6 to 12 cycle PCR used barcoded and J-beta primers. TCRdb used MiXCR to reprocess the 5' RACE reads, holding one entry per CDR3 protein. The sample includes approximately 780,000 distinct CDR3 sequences, roughly 24% of them seen just once. A word on this clonotype: Its target is not known.

The same data also contributed to another study, on T cells of mothers and their children.

This sequence joins TRBV11-2 and TRBJ2-7; D possibly matches TRBD1 or TRBD2 (5 bases each). Sequences were obtained from blood. This TCR was recovered from a boy younger than 18 in good health. The CDR3 DNA reads as TGTGCCAGCAGCACCCGGGGCCTTTTGTCCCCCGAGCAGTACTTC. This translates into CASSTRGLLSPEQYF. The full variable domain, with the rest looked up from reference TRBV11-2 and TRBJ2-7, is EAGVAQSPRYKIIEKRQSVAFWCNPISGHATLYWYQQILGQGPKLLIQFQNNGVVDDSQLPKDRFSAERLKGVDSTLKIQPAKLEDSAVYLCASSTRGLLSPEQYFGPGTRLTVT.